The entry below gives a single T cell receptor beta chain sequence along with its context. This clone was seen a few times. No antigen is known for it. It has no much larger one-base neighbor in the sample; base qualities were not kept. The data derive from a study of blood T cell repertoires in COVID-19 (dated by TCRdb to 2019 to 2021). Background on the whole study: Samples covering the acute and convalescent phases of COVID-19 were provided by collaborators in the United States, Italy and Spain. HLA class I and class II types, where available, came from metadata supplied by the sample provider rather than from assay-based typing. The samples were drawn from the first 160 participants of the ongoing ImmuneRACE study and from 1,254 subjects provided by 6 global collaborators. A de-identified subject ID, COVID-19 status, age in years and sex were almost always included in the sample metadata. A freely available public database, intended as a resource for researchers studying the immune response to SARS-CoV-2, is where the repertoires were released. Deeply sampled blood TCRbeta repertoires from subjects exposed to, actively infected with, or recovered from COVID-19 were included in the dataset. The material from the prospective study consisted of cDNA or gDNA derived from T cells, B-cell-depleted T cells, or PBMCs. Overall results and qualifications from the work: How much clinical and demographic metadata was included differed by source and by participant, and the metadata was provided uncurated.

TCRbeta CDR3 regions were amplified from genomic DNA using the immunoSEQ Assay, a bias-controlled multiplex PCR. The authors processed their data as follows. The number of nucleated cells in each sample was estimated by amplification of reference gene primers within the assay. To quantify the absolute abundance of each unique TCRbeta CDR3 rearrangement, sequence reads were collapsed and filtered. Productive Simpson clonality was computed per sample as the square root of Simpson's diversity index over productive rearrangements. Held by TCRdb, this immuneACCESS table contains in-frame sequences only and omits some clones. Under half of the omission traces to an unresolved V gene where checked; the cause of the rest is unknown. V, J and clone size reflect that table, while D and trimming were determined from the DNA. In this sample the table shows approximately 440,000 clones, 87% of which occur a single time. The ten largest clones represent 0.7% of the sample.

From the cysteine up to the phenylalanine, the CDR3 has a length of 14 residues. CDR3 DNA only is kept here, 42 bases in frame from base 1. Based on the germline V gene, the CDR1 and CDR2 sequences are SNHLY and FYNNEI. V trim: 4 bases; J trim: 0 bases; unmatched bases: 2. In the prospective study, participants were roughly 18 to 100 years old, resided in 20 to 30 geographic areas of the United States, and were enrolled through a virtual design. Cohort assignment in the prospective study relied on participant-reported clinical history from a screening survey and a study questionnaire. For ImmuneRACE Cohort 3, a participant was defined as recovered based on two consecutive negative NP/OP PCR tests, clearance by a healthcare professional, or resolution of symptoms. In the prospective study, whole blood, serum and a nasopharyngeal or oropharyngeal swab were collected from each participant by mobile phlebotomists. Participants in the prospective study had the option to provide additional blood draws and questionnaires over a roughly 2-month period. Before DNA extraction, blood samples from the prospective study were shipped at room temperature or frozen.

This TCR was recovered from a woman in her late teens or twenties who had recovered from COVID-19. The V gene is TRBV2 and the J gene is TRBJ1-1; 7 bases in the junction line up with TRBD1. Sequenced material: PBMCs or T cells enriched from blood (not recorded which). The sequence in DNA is TGTGCCAGCAGTGTAGGGACAGTGAACACTGAAGCTTTCTTT. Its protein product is CASSVGTVNTEAFF.